These 6 T cell receptor beta chains share one sample of origin, sequenced in a study of Ad26.COV2.S vaccination and SARS-CoV-2 variants. TCRdb's copy holds only in-frame clones and misses some; the assay was immunoSEQ multiplex PCR. The table records 350,000 to 450,000 clones, roughly 91% of them present only once. The sample's treatment: around 19 received Ad26.COV2.S at low or high dose, single or two shots; about 5 received placebo; per-sample allocation not given. Following the first vaccine or placebo injection, samples were taken on day 63. The source was peripheral blood, collected in a trial of Ad26.COV2.S vaccine versus placebo. These receptors all stem from a person aged 18-65 years who received the Ad26.COV2.S COVID-19 vaccine or a placebo.

The chain recombines TRBV7-3 with TRBJ2-1; no firm D call. In germline, CDR1 is SGHTA, CDR2 FQGTGA. The V end was cut by 1 base, the J end by 1 base, with 8 bases between. The CDR3 sequence is 15 residues long. The CDR3 loop reads CASSLRAVSYNEQFF. The CDR3 DNA reads TGTGCCAGCAGCTTAAGGGCAGTGTCCTACAATGAGCAGTTCTTC. Looking up the rest from reference TRBV7-3 and TRBJ2-1 gives the full variable domain: GAGVSQTPSNKVTEKGKYVELRCDPISGHTALYWYRQSLGQGPEFLIYFQGTGAADDSGLPNDRFFAVRPEGSVSTLKIQRTERGDSAVYLCASSLRAVSYNEQFFGPGTRLTVL.

The V and J genes are TRBV3-1 (or the pseudogene TRBV3-2) and TRBJ1-6; no clear D gene. Trimming stripped 4 bases from V and 2 bases from J, with 18 bases between. The germline V gene encodes CDR1 LGHDT and CDR2 YNNKEL (reference sequence). The CDR3 is made up of 18 amino acids. The CDR3 sequence is CASSRDRAVSPYNSPLHF. CDR3 DNA sequence: TGTGCCAGCAGCCGCGACCGAGCAGTCAGCCCCTATAATTCACCCCTCCACTTT.

The rearrangement links TRBV7-9 to TRBJ1-2; D ambiguous. The CDR3 sequence is 12 residues long. Germline CDR1 is SEHNR and CDR2 is FQNEAQ (reference sequence). With 10 bases removed from V and 6 bases from J, the gap between germline ends came to 15 bases. The CDR3 sequence: CANGKEHDGYTF. The DNA of the CDR3 is TGTGCCAACGGAAAAGAGCACGATGGCTACACCTTC.

The genes are TRBV27 and TRBJ2-7, with TRBD2 matching over 9 bases. V shed 2 bases and J 0 bases; nucleotides not matched to a gene: 5. CDR1 is MNHEY and CDR2 is SMNVEV in the germline V gene (reference sequence). The CDR3 is 16 residues long. CDR3 residues: CASSLRLAGLSYEQYF. CDR3 DNA: TGTGCCAGCAGTTTAAGGCTAGCGGGGCTCTCCTACGAGCAGTACTTC.

The V and J genes are TRBV6-5 and TRBJ1-5; 7 bases map to TRBD1. The J segment lost 4 bases and the V segment lost 6 bases, leaving 9 bases of the junction unmatched. The CDR3 totals 15 residues. Germline V gene data show CDR1 as MNHEY and CDR2 as SVGAGI. CDR3 DNA: TGTGCCAGCAGGCCGACAGGGAAAGGGAATCAGCCCCAGCATTTT. Its protein is CASRPTGKGNQPQHF.

This sequence joins TRBV9 and TRBJ2-6; tentative D call: TRBD1 (6 bases). Germline V CDR1 and CDR2: SGDLS, YYNGEE. The CDR3 is 16 residues long. V gave up 4 bases and J gave up 4 bases, with 15 bases separating them. CDR3 bases: TGTGCCAGCAGCTCAGGGACAAGTCGGGGGGCCAACGTCCTGACTTTC. Amino acids: CASSSGTSRGANVLTF. Looking up the rest from reference TRBV9 and TRBJ2-6 gives the full variable domain: DSGVTQTPKHLITATGQRVTLRCSPRSGDLSVYWYQQSLDQGLQFLIQYYNGEERAKGNILERFSAQQFPDLHSELNLSSLELGDSALYFCASSSGTSRGANVLTFGAGSRLTVL.